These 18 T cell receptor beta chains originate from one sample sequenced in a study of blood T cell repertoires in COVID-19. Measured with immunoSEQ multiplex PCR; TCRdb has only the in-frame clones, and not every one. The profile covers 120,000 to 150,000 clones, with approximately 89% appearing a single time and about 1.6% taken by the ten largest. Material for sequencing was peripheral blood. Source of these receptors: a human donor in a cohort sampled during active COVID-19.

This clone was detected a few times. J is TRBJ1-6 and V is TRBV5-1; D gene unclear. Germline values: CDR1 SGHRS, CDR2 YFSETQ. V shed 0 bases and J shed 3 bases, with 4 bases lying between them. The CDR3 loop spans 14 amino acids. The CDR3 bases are TGCGCCAGCAGCTTGGCGAGCTATAATTCACCCCTCCACTTT. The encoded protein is CASSLASYNSPLHF.

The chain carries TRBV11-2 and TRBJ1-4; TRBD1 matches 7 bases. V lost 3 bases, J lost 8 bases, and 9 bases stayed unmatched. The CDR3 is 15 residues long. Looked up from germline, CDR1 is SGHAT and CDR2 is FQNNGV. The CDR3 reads CASSFYNRGREKLFF. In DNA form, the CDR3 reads TGTGCCAGCAGCTTTTACAACAGGGGACGAGAAAAACTGTTTTTT.

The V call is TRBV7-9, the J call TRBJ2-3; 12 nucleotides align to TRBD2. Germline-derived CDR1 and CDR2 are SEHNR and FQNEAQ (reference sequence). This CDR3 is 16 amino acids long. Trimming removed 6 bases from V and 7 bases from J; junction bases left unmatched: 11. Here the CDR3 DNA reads TGTGCCAGCAGTCCTTTACTAGCGGGGGGCATTAATACGCAGTATTTT. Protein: CASSPLLAGGINTQYF.

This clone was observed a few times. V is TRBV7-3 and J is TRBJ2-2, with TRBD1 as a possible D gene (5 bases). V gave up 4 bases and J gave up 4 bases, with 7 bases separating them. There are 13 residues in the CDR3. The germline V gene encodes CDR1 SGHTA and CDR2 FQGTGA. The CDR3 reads CASSSTVTGELFF. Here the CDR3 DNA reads TGTGCCAGCAGCTCGACAGTCACCGGGGAGCTGTTTTTT.

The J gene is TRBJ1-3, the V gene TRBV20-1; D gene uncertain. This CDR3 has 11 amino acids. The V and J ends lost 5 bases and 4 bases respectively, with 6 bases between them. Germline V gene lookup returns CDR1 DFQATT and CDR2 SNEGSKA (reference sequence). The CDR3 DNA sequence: TGCAGTGCTGCGATCGGAAACACCATATATTTT. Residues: CSAAIGNTIYF.

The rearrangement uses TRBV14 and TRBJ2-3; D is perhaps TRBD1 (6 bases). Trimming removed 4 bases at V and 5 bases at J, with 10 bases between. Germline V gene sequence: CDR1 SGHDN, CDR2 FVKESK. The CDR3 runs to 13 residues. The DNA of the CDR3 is TGTGCCAGCAGCCTTGTAGGGGGAGATACGCAGTATTTT. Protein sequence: CASSLVGGDTQYF.

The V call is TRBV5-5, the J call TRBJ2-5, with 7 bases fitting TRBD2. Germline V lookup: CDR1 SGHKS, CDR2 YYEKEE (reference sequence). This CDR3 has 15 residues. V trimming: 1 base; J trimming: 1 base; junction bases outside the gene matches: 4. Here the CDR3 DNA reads TGTGCCAGCAGCTTGTCGGGGGGACTCCAAGAGACCCAGTACTTC. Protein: CASSLSGGLQETQYF.

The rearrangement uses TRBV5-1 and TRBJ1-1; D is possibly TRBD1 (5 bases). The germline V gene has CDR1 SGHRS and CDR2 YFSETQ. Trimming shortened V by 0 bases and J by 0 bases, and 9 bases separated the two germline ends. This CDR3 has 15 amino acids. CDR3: CASSLDSGLNTEAFF. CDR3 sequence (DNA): TGCGCCAGCAGCTTGGACTCAGGGCTGAACACTGAAGCTTTCTTT.

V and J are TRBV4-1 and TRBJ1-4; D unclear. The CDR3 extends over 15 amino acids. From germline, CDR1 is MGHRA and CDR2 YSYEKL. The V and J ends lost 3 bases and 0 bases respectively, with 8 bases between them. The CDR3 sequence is CASSHYLSTNEKLFF. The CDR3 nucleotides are TGCGCCAGCAGCCATTATCTCTCAACTAATGAAAAACTGTTTTTT.

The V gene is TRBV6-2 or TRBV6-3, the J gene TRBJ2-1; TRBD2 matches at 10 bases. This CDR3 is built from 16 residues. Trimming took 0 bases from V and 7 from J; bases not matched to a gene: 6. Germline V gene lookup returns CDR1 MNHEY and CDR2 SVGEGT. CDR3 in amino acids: CASSYSSGGARNEQFF. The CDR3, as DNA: TGTGCCAGCAGTTACTCGAGCGGGGGGGCAAGGAATGAGCAGTTCTTC.

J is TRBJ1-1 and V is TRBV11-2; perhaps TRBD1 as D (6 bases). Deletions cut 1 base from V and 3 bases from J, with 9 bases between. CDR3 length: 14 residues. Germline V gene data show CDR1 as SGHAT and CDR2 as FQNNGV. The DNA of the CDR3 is TGTGCCAGCAGCTTAGTCTACAGGGACACTGAAGCTTTCTTT. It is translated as CASSLVYRDTEAFF. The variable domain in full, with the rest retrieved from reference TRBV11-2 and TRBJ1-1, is EAGVAQSPRYKIIEKRQSVAFWCNPISGHATLYWYQQILGQGPKLLIQFQNNGVVDDSQLPKDRFSAERLKGVDSTLKIQPAKLEDSAVYLCASSLVYRDTEAFFGQGTRLTVV.

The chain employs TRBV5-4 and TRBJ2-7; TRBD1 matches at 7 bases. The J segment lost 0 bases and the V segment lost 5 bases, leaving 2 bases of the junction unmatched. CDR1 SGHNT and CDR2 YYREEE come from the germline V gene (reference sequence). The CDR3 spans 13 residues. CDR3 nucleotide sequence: TGTGCCAGCAGACGGGACAGCTCCTACGAGCAGTACTTC. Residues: CASRRDSSYEQYF.

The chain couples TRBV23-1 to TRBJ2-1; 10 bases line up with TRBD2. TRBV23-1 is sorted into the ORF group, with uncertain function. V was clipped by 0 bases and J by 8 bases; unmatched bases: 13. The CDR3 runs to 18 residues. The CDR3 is CASSQSKASGGQGHEQFF. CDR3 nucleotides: TGCGCCAGCAGTCAATCGAAGGCTAGCGGGGGCCAAGGACATGAGCAGTTCTTC.

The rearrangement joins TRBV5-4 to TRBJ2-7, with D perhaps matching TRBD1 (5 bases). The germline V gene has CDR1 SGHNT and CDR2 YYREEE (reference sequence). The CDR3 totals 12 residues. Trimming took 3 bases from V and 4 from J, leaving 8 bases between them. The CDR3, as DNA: TGTGCCAGCAGCTCGACAGCGTACGAGCAGTACTTC. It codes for CASSSTAYEQYF.

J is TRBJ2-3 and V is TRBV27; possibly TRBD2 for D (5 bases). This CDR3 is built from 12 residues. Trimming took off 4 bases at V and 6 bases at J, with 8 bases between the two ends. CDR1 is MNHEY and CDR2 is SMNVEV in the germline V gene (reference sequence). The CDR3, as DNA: TGTGCCAGCAGTTCGACGGGGGATACGCAGTATTTT. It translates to CASSSTGDTQYF.

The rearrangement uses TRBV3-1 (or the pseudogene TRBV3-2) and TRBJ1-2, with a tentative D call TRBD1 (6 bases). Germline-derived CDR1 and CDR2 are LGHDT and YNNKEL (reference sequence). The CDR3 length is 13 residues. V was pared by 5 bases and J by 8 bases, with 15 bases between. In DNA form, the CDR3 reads TGTGCCAGCAGCTATACAGGGCAGGGAGGCTACACCTTC. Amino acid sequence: CASSYTGQGGYTF.

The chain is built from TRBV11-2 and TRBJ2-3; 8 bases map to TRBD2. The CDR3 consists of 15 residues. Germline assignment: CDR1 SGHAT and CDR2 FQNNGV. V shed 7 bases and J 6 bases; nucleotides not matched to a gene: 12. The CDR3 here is CASTPVRGGMDTQYF. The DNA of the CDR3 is TGTGCCAGCACCCCCGTACGGGGGGGAATGGATACGCAGTATTTT. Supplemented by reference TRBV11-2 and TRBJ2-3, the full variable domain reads EAGVAQSPRYKIIEKRQSVAFWCNPISGHATLYWYQQILGQGPKLLIQFQNNGVVDDSQLPKDRFSAERLKGVDSTLKIQPAKLEDSAVYLCASTPVRGGMDTQYFGPGTRLTVL.

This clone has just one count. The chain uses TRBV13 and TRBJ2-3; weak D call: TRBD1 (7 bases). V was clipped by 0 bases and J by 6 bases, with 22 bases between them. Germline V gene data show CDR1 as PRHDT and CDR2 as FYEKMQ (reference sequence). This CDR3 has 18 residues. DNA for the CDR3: TGTGCCAGCAGCTTAGGCTTAACGACAGGGCAAGGGGGGGATACGCAGTATTTT. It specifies CASSLGLTTGQGGDTQYF.